Listed below are T cell receptor beta chains from one sample, sequenced in a study of blood T cell repertoires in COVID-19. Sequenced by immunoSEQ multiplex PCR; TCRdb stores in-frame clones only, minus some. The sample lists approximately 300,000 clones; just under 90% were seen once. What was sequenced was PBMCs or T cells enriched from blood (not recorded which). Receptors originate from a woman in her twenties or thirties who had recovered from COVID-19. Both conserved end residues are part of each CDR3. Each record gives: V gene, J gene, clone size, D gene, CDR3 DNA, CDR3 protein. A D gene is named only where the DNA matches it firmly. Clone sizes are given selectively: once, few, many, or a class where the clone is expanded.

TRBV4-1	TRBJ1-1	-	-	TGCGCCAGCAGCCAATCGACTTGGTTGGGTGAAGCTTTCTTT	CASSQSTWLGEAFF
TRBV27	TRBJ2-7	-	TRBD1	TGTGCCAGCAGCTCACTGGGGACAGGGGCCTACGAGCAGTACTTC	CASSSLGTGAYEQYF
TRBV5-1	TRBJ2-3	once	TRBD2	TGCGCCAGCAGCCTAGACGGGGGGATAGGCACAGATACGCAGTATTTT	CASSLDGGIGTDTQYF
TRBV7-2	TRBJ1-1	-	-	TGTGCCAGCAGCTTAGTAGGTGGCAGGGTAAACACTGAAGCTTTCTTT	CASSLVGGRVNTEAFF
TRBV5-6	TRBJ1-5	-	TRBD1	TGTGCCAGCAGCTCTAGGGGGCCGGGGCGCAATCAGCCCCAGCATTTT	CASSSRGPGRNQPQHF
TRBV7-2	TRBJ1-1	-	TRBD1	TGTGCCAGCAGCCCAACTCCGGGACAGGGGATGGGACTGAACACTGAAGCTTTCTTT	CASSPTPGQGMGLNTEAFF
TRBV7-9	TRBJ2-7	-	TRBD1	TGTGCCAGCAGCTTAGTGGACTCGACAGGGGGCTCCTACGAGCAGTACTTC	CASSLVDSTGGSYEQYF
TRBV28	TRBJ1-2	-	TRBD1	TGTGCCAGCAGAACAGCGGAGGGGGCCTATGGCTACACCTTC	CASRTAEGAYGYTF
TRBV19	TRBJ1-1	-	-	TGTGCATCTGGGGAGCCCTACACTGAAGCTTTCTTT	CASGEPYTEAFF
TRBV5-8	TRBJ1-4	-	-	TGTGCCAGCAGCCGGGGGTCCAAACGGGGGGAAAAACTGTTTTTT	CASSRGSKRGEKLFF
TRBV10-3	TRBJ2-1	once	-	TGTGCCATCAGTGAACGGGGTAGCGGCAATGAGCAGTTCTTC	CAISERGSGNEQFF